Listed below are T cell receptor beta chains from one sample, sequenced in a study of OX40 agonist ivuxolimab in advanced cancers. Profiling relied on immunoSEQ multiplex PCR, and the TCRdb table lists in-frame clones only, not all of them. The sample comprises 50,000 to 70,000 clones, approximately 87% of which are singletons, and roughly 2.8% rests with the top ten. Specimen: CD4+ or CD8+ T cells sorted from blood, collected in a trial of the OX40 agonist ivuxolimab. Receptor source: an adult with an advanced solid tumor such as melanoma, head and neck, liver or kidney cancer. Each CDR3 is given with its conserved first and last residue. D genes are given only for firm matches. Size is stated for part of the rows, as once, few or many counts, or as a class when the clone is expanded.

D gene: .; J gene: TRBJ1-5; clone size: .; V gene: TRBV5-5; CDR3 protein: CASRSGWGVGTQPQHF; CDR3 DNA: TGTGCCAGCAGGAGTGGCTGGGGGGTCGGAACTCAGCCCCAGCATTTT
D gene: TRBD1; J gene: TRBJ2-1; clone size: .; V gene: TRBV9; CDR3 protein: CASSAQQGLGEQFF; CDR3 DNA: TGTGCCAGCAGCGCTCAACAGGGGCTAGGTGAGCAGTTCTTC
D gene: .; J gene: TRBJ2-7; clone size: .; V gene: TRBV6-1; CDR3 protein: CASSERGGVSYEQYF; CDR3 DNA: TGTGCCAGCAGTGAACGGGGCGGTGTCTCCTACGAGCAGTACTTC
D gene: TRBD1; J gene: TRBJ2-3; clone size: .; V gene: TRBV7-2; CDR3 protein: CASSLNRDSDTQYF; CDR3 DNA: TGTGCCAGCAGCTTAAACAGGGACAGCGATACGCAGTATTTT
D gene: .; J gene: TRBJ2-5; clone size: .; V gene: TRBV27; CDR3 protein: CASSLYPGSWETQYF; CDR3 DNA: TGTGCCAGCAGTTTATACCCGGGTTCATGGGAGACCCAGTACTTC
D gene: .; J gene: TRBJ2-6; clone size: .; V gene: TRBV5-4; CDR3 protein: CASSLINRGRASSGANVLTF; CDR3 DNA: TGTGCCAGCAGCTTGATAAATCGGGGCAGGGCGAGCTCTGGGGCCAACGTCCTGACTTTC
D gene: TRBD1; J gene: TRBJ1-2; clone size: .; V gene: TRBV11-1; CDR3 protein: CASSFGQGNSYGYTF; CDR3 DNA: TGTGCCAGCAGCTTTGGACAGGGAAACTCCTATGGCTACACCTTC
D gene: .; J gene: TRBJ1-6; clone size: .; V gene: TRBV9; CDR3 protein: CASSPRDGVYNSPLHF; CDR3 DNA: TGTGCCAGCAGCCCGCGTGATGGGGTCTATAATTCACCCCTCCACTTT
D gene: TRBD1; J gene: TRBJ2-5; clone size: .; V gene: TRBV9; CDR3 protein: CASSVAQGAGETQYF; CDR3 DNA: TGTGCCAGCAGCGTAGCACAGGGGGCTGGGGAGACCCAGTACTTC
D gene: TRBD2; J gene: TRBJ2-1; clone size: few; V gene: TRBV7-2; CDR3 protein: CASSLAPSGGNEQFF; CDR3 DNA: TGTGCCAGCAGCTTAGCCCCTAGCGGGGGTAATGAGCAGTTCTTC
D gene: TRBD1; J gene: TRBJ1-6; clone size: once; V gene: TRBV6-5; CDR3 protein: CASSYTTGEDSPLHF; CDR3 DNA: TGTGCCAGCAGTTACACGACAGGGGAGGATTCACCCCTCCACTTT
D gene: .; J gene: TRBJ2-2; clone size: .; V gene: TRBV7-2; CDR3 protein: CASSKGAGQRAGELFF; CDR3 DNA: TGTGCCAGCAGCAAGGGGGCGGGGCAAAGAGCCGGGGAGCTGTTTTTT
D gene: .; J gene: TRBJ1-1; clone size: few; V gene: TRBV19; CDR3 protein: CASKVGAGGNTEAFF; CDR3 DNA: TGTGCCTCCAAAGTGGGGGCTGGAGGGAACACTGAAGCTTTCTTT
D gene: .; J gene: TRBJ1-1; clone size: .; V gene: TRBV18; CDR3 protein: CASSPPNIEAFF; CDR3 DNA: TGTGCCAGCTCACCACCCAACATAGAAGCTTTCTTT
D gene: .; J gene: TRBJ2-1; clone size: .; V gene: TRBV11-3; CDR3 protein: CASSTGLRGNEQFF; CDR3 DNA: TGTGCCAGCAGCACCGGACTAAGGGGCAATGAGCAGTTCTTC
D gene: .; J gene: TRBJ2-3; clone size: .; V gene: TRBV10-3; CDR3 protein: CAIQRADTQYF; CDR3 DNA: TGTGCCATCCAAAGGGCAGATACGCAGTATTTT
D gene: .; J gene: TRBJ2-3; clone size: few; V gene: TRBV5-1; CDR3 protein: CASSLAGVNTQYF; CDR3 DNA: TGCGCCAGCAGCTTGGCCGGGGTGAATACGCAGTATTTT
D gene: .; J gene: TRBJ2-3; clone size: .; V gene: TRBV9; CDR3 protein: CASSVAGTTQYF; CDR3 DNA: TGTGCCAGCAGCGTCGCCGGGACCACGCAGTATTTT
D gene: .; J gene: TRBJ2-7; clone size: .; V gene: TRBV5-1; CDR3 protein: CASSLPGSDEQYF; CDR3 DNA: TGCGCCAGCAGCCTCCCGGGTAGCGACGAGCAGTACTTC
D gene: .; J gene: TRBJ2-5; clone size: .; V gene: TRBV10-3; CDR3 protein: CAISERSQETQYF; CDR3 DNA: TGTGCCATCAGTGAGCGATCCCAAGAGACCCAGTACTTC
D gene: .; J gene: TRBJ1-5; clone size: .; V gene: TRBV6-6; CDR3 protein: CASSSFAGTDQPQHF; CDR3 DNA: TGTGCCAGCAGCTCCTTCGCAGGTACAGATCAGCCCCAGCATTTT
D gene: .; J gene: TRBJ1-1; clone size: .; V gene: TRBV7-5; CDR3 protein: CARSSAVRDF; CDR3 DNA: TGTGCCAGAAGCAGTGCCGTTCGGGACTTT
D gene: .; J gene: TRBJ1-5; clone size: .; V gene: TRBV19; CDR3 protein: CASTRASGQPQHF; CDR3 DNA: TGTGCCAGTACCAGGGCCTCCGGTCAGCCCCAGCATTTT
D gene: TRBD1; J gene: TRBJ1-6; clone size: few; V gene: TRBV7-2; CDR3 protein: CASSLGSTGPSPLHF; CDR3 DNA: TGTGCCAGCAGCTTAGGGTCGACAGGGCCTTCACCCCTCCACTTT
D gene: .; J gene: TRBJ1-1; clone size: .; V gene: TRBV5-1; CDR3 protein: CASQRELNTEAFF; CDR3 DNA: TGCGCCAGCCAACGGGAGCTTAACACTGAAGCTTTCTTT
D gene: .; J gene: TRBJ1-2; clone size: few; V gene: TRBV10-3; CDR3 protein: CAISGQAANYGYTF; CDR3 DNA: TGTGCCATCAGTGGACAGGCAGCGAACTATGGCTACACCTTC
D gene: .; J gene: TRBJ2-3; clone size: .; V gene: TRBV2; CDR3 protein: CASLMGISGTDTQYF; CDR3 DNA: TGTGCCAGCTTAATGGGTATTAGTGGCACAGATACGCAGTATTTT
D gene: TRBD1; J gene: TRBJ2-3; clone size: .; V gene: TRBV6-1; CDR3 protein: CASSETVSRSSADRATDTQYF; CDR3 DNA: TGTGCCAGCAGTGAAACAGTCTCTCGGTCGTCAGCGGACAGGGCGACAGATACGCAGTATTTT
D gene: .; J gene: TRBJ1-2; clone size: once; V gene: TRBV19; CDR3 protein: CASSPGFDGYGYTF; CDR3 DNA: TGTGCCAGTAGTCCAGGGTTCGATGGCTATGGCTACACCTTC
D gene: TRBD1; J gene: TRBJ1-4; clone size: .; V gene: TRBV28; CDR3 protein: CASSLDRAEKLFF; CDR3 DNA: TGTGCCAGCAGTTTGGACAGGGCTGAAAAACTGTTTTTT
D gene: TRBD2; J gene: TRBJ2-1; clone size: .; V gene: TRBV30; CDR3 protein: CAWSGSRGTSGLSYNEQFF; CDR3 DNA: TGTGCCTGGTCTGGCTCTCGTGGGACTAGCGGACTCTCCTACAATGAGCAGTTCTTC
D gene: TRBD2; J gene: TRBJ2-3; clone size: .; V gene: TRBV5-1; CDR3 protein: CASSRAGSGDTQYF; CDR3 DNA: TGCGCCAGCAGTAGAGCGGGGAGTGGGGATACGCAGTATTTT
D gene: .; J gene: TRBJ1-5; clone size: few; V gene: TRBV30; CDR3 protein: CAWSVQSDQPQHF; CDR3 DNA: TGTGCCTGGAGTGTACAATCAGATCAGCCCCAGCATTTT